The subject of this entry is one T cell receptor beta chain. Its antigen is still unknown. No base-level quality is on record; no much larger clone is a single base apart. The sample originates from a study of CD8 T cells in ankylosing spondylitis (dated by TCRdb to the late 2010s). Notes on the research overall: To find TCR variants linked to disease, the study profiled T cell receptor beta repertoires in ankylosing spondylitis patients and healthy donors. Peripheral blood was sampled, and synovial fluid was also collected from ankylosing spondylitis patients. The full study cohort comprised approximately 23 ankylosing spondylitis patients and about a hundred healthy donors.

The study at large found these results: Some motif variants had previously been reported in the synovial fluid and blood of reactive arthritis patients, which suggests shared mechanisms of disease initiation. Blood from ankylosing spondylitis patients appeared to be characterized by a TCR beta motif composed of 7 to 9 highly homologous amino acid variants. The disease-linked clones had a CD8+ phenotype and were found at relatively low frequencies in peripheral blood. Significant enrichment of the disease-linked clones was reported in matched synovial fluid samples from ankylosing spondylitis patients.

The sequencer listed for this sample is Illumina HiSeq 2500. Quantitative 5'-RACE with molecular barcodes was used to prepare TCR beta libraries. As for how the authors treated the data: A new computational method, built on a probabilistic model of VDJ rearrangement, was used to identify disease-linked TCR variants. Clones were called with MiXCR by TCRdb after fastp trimmed the public reads at Q25, and only in-frame beta chains were retained. Identical CDR3 proteins give one entry, which carries the most common genes and DNA. It is TCRdb's table, rather than the study itself, that gives the V and J calls and clone size. This sample holds roughly 700,000 distinct CDR3 sequences; over 15% were observed only once. Around 19% of the sample is in the top ten clones. CDR1 and CDR2, per the germline V gene (reference sequence), are MNHEY and SMNVEV. V gives up 3 bases and J gives up 7 bases, and the segment between their germline ends measures 12 bases. The CDR3 runs 14 residues from the cysteine to the phenylalanine. Just CDR3 DNA is preserved here, 42 bases in frame from base 1.

The chain links TRBV27 with TRBJ2-2; the D gene assignment is ambiguous. Sequencing was performed on blood, either unsorted or a sorted T cell fraction (not recorded which). This clonotype was obtained from a male donor with ankylosing spondylitis. The CDR3 here reads CASSFDIYIGELFF. The DNA sequence reads TGTGCCAGCAGTTTCGACATATACATCGGGGAGCTGTTTTTT.